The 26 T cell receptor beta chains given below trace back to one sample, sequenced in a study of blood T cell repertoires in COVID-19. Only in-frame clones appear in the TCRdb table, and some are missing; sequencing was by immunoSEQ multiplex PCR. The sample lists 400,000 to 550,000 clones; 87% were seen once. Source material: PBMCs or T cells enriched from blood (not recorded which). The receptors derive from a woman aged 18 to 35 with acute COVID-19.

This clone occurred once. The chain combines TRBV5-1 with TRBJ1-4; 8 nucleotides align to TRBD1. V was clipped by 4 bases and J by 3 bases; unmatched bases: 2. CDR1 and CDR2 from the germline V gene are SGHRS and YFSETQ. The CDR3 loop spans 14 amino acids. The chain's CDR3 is CASSVGQANEKLFF. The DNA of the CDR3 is TGCGCCAGCAGCGTGGGACAGGCTAATGAAAAACTGTTTTTT.

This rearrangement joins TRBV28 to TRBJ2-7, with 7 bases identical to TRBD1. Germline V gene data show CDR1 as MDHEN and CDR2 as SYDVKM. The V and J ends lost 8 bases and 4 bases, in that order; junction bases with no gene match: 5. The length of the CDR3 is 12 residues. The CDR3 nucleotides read TGTGCCAGCTCGGGACAGTTTTACGAGCAGTACTTC. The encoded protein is CASSGQFYEQYF.

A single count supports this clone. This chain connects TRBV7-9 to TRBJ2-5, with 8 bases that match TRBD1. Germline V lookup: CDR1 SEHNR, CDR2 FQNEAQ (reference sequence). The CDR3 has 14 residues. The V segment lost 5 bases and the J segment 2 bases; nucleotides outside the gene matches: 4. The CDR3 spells CASSPGTGQETQYF. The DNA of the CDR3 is TGTGCCAGCAGCCCAGGGACAGGACAAGAGACCCAGTACTTC.

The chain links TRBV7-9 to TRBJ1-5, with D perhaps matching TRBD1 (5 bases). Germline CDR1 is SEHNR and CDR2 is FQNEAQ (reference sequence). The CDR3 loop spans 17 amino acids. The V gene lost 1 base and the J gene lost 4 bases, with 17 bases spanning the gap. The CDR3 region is CASSLVTRAGRNQPQHF. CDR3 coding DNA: TGTGCCAGCAGCTTAGTTACAAGGGCAGGGAGGAATCAGCCCCAGCATTTT.

In nucleotides, the CDR3 is TGTGCCAGCAGCCAAGTCGCGGGTGGGAACACTGAAGCTTTCTTT. Its translation is CASSQVAGGNTEAFF. This chain links TRBV14 with TRBJ1-1; D unclear. In germline, CDR1 is SGHDN, CDR2 FVKESK. V gave up 1 base and J gave up 1 base, with 10 bases separating them. The CDR3 spans 15 residues.

The CDR3 DNA reads as TGTGCCAGCAACGTACAGGGGGGCTACTATGGCTACACCTTC. Translated, it gives CASNVQGGYYGYTF. The chain employs TRBV2 and TRBJ1-2; TRBD1 matches at 8 bases. Germline values: CDR1 SNHLY, CDR2 FYNNEI. This CDR3 has 14 amino acids. The V and J ends lost 7 bases and 3 bases, in that order; junction bases with no gene match: 7.

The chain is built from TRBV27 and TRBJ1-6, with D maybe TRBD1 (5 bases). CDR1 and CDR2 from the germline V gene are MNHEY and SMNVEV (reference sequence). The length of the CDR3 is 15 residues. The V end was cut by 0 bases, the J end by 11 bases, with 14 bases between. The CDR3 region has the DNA TGTGCCAGCAGTTTATCTGGCCAGGGTGGGACACCCCTCCACTTT. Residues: CASSLSGQGGTPLHF.

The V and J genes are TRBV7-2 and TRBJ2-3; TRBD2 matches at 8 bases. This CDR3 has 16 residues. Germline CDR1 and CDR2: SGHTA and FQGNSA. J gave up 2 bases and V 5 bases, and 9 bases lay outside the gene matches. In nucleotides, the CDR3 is TGTGCCAGCAGCGTAACTAGCGGCAGCCCCACAGATACGCAGTATTTT. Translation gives CASSVTSGSPTDTQYF.

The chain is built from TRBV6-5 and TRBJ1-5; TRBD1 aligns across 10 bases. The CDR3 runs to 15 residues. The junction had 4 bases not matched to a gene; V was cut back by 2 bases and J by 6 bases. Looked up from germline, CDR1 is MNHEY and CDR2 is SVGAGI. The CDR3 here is CASSYRRDRGQPQHF. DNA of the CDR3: TGTGCCAGCAGTTACCGCCGGGACAGGGGTCAGCCCCAGCATTTT.

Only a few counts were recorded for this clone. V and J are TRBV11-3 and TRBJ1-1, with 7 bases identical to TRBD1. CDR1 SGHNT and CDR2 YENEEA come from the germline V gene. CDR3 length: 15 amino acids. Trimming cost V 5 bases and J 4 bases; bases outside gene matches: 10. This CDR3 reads CASSPRDSVITEAFF. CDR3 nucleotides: TGTGCCAGCAGCCCCCGGGACAGCGTTATCACTGAAGCTTTCTTT. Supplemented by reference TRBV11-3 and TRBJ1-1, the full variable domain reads EAGVVQSPRYKIIEKKQPVAFWCNPISGHNTLYWYLQNLGQGPELLIRYENEEAVDDSQLPKDRFSAERLKGVDSTLKIQPAELGDSAVYLCASSPRDSVITEAFFGQGTRLTVV.

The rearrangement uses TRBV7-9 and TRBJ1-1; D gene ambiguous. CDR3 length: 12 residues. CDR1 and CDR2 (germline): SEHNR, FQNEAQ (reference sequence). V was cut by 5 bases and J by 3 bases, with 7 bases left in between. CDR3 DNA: TGTGCCAGCAGCGCGGCGGACACTGAAGCTTTCTTT. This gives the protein CASSAADTEAFF.

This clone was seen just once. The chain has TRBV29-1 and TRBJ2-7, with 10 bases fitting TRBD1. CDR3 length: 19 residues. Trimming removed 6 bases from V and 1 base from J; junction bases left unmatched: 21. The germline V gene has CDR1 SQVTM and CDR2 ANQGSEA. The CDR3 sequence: CSVRFSGQGSSGSSYEQYF. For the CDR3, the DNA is TGCAGCGTACGCTTTTCGGGACAGGGGAGTAGCGGATCATCCTACGAGCAGTACTTC.

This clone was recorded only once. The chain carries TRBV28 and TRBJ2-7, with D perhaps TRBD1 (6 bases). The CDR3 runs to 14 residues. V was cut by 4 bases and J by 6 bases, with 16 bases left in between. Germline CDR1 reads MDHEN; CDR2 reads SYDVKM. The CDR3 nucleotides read TGTGCCAGCAGTTACCCGGGACATAGTCCCGAGCAGTACTTC. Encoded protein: CASSYPGHSPEQYF.

This CDR3 is CASSQELARGEQYF. The DNA for the CDR3 is TGTGCCAGCAGCCAAGAACTAGCCCGGGGCGAGCAGTACTTC. The chain combines TRBV3-1 (or the pseudogene TRBV3-2) with TRBJ2-7, with a tentative D call TRBD2 (6 bases). Germline V gives CDR1 LGHDT, CDR2 YNNKEL (reference sequence). The CDR3 totals 14 residues. Trimming took 0 bases from V and 6 from J, leaving 12 bases between them.

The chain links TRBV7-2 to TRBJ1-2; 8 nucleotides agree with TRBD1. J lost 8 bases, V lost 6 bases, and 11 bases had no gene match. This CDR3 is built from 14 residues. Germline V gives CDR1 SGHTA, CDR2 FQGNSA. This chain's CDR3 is CASSRGQGGGGYTF. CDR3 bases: TGTGCCAGCAGTCGCGGACAGGGCGGGGGCGGCTACACCTTC.

Here the CDR3 DNA reads TGTGCCAGCAGCCAAGTGGGCAACCCCTATGGCTACACCTTC. It specifies CASSQVGNPYGYTF. The rearrangement joins TRBV3-1 (or the pseudogene TRBV3-2) to TRBJ1-2; D remains ambiguous. V lost 1 base to trimming and J lost 4 bases, with 10 bases between them. The CDR3 has 14 residues. CDR1 is LGHDT, CDR2 YNNKEL, per germline (reference sequence).

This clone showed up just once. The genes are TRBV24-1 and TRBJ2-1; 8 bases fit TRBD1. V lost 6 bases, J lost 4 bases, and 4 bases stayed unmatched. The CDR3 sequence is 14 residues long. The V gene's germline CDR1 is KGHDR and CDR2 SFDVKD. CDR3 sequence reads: CATSRTGIYNEQFF. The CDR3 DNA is TGTGCCACCAGTAGGACAGGGATTTACAATGAGCAGTTCTTC.

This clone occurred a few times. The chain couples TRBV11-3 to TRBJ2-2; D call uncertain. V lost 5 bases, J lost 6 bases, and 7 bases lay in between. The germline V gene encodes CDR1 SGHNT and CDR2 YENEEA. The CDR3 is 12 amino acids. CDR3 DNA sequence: TGTGCCAGCAGCCCCTTCGCCGGGGAGCTGTTTTTT. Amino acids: CASSPFAGELFF.

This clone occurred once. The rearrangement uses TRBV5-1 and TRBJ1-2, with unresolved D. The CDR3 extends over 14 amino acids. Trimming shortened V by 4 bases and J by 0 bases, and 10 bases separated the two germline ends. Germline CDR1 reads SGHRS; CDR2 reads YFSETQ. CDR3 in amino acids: CASSPYKANYGYTF. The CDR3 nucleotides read TGCGCCAGCAGCCCGTACAAAGCTAACTATGGCTACACCTTC.

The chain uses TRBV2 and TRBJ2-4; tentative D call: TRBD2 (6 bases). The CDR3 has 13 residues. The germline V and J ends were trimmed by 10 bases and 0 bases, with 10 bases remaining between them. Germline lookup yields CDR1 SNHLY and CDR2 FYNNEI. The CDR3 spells CATGDVAKNIQYF. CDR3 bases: TGTGCCACGGGGGACGTAGCCAAAAACATTCAGTACTTC.

In DNA, the CDR3 is TGCGCCAGCAGCTTGGAAGGGAGGCCCAACTACGAGCAGTACTTC. It specifies CASSLEGRPNYEQYF. The V call is TRBV5-1, the J call TRBJ2-7; possibly TRBD2 for D (6 bases). This CDR3 is built from 15 residues. The germline CDR1 and CDR2 sequences are SGHRS and YFSETQ. Trimming removed 0 bases from V and 3 bases from J, with 13 bases in between.

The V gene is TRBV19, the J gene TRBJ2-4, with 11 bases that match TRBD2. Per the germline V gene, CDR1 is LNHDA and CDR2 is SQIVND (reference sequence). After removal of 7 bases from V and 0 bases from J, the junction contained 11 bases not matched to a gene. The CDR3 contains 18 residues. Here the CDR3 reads CASTSRLAGILAKNIQYF. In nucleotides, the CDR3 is TGTGCCAGTACCTCACGACTAGCGGGAATACTAGCCAAAAACATTCAGTACTTC.

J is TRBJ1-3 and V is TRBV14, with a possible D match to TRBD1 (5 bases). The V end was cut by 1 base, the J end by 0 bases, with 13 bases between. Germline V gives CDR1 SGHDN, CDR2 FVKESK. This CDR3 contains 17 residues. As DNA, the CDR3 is TGTGCCAGCAGCCAAGTCTACCAGGGTCTCTCTGGAAACACCATATATTTT. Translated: CASSQVYQGLSGNTIYF.

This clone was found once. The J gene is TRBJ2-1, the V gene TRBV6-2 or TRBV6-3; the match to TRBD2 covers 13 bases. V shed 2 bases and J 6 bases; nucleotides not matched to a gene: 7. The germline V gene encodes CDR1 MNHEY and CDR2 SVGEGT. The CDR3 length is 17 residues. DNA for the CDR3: TGTGCCAGCAGTTACCTTCGGACTAGCGGGGGCTCCAATGAGCAGTTCTTC. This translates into CASSYLRTSGGSNEQFF.

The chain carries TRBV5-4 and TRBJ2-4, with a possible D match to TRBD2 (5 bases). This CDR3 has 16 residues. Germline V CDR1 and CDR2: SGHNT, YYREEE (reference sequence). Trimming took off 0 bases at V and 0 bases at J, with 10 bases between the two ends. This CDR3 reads CASSLEPSRAKNIQYF. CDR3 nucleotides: TGTGCCAGCAGCTTGGAGCCTAGCCGAGCCAAAAACATTCAGTACTTC.

CDR3 sequence: CASSQDPGQGTDTQYF. CDR3 DNA: TGTGCCAGCAGCCAAGATCCAGGACAGGGCACAGATACGCAGTATTTT. This chain joins TRBV3-1 (or the pseudogene TRBV3-2) and TRBJ2-3; TRBD1 matches 7 bases. V shed 0 bases, J shed 1 base, and the junction held 4 bases outside the gene matches. This CDR3 contains 16 residues. Germline V CDR1 and CDR2: LGHDT, YNNKEL (reference sequence).